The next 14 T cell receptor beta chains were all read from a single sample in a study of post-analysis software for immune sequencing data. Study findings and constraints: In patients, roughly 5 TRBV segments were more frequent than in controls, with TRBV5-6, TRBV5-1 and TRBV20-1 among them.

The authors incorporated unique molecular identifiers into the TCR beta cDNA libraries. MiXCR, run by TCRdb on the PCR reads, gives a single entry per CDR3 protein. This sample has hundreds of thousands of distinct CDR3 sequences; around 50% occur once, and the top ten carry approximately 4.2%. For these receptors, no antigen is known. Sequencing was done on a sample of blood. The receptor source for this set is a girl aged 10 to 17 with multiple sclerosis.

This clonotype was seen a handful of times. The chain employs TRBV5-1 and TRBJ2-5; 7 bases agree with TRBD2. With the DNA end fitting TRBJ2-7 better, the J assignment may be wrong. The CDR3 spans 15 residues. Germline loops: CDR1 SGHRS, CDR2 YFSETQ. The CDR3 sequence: CASSWGGTQIYEQYF. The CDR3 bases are TGCGCCAGCAGCTGGGGAGGGACCCAAATTTACGAGCAGTACTTC.

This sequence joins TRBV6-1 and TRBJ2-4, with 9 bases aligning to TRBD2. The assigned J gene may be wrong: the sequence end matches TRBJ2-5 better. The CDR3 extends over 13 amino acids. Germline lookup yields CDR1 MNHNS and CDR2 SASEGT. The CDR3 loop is CASSVAGVETQYF. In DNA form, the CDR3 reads TGTGCCAGCAGTGTAGCGGGGGTAGAGACCCAGTACTTC.

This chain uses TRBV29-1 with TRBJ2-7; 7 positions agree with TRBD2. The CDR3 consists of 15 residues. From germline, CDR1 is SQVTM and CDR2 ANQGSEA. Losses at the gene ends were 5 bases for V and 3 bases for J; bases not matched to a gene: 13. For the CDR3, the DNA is TGCAGCGTTCCGGCCGGGGGGACCACGGGCTACGAGCAGTACTTC. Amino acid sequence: CSVPAGGTTGYEQYF.

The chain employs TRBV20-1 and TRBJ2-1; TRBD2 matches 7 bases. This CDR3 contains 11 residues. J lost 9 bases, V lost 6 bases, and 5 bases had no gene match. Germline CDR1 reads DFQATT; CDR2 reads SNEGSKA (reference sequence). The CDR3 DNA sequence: TGCAGTGCCGGGCCGGGGGGTGAGCAGTTCTTC. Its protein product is CSAGPGGEQFF.

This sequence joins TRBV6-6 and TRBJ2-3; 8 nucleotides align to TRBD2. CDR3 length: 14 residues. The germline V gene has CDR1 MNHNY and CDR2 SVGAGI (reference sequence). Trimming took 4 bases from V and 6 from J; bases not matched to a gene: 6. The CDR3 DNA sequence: TGTGCCAGCAGTTGGGCGGGGGGCGCGGATACGCAGTATTTT. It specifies CASSWAGGADTQYF.

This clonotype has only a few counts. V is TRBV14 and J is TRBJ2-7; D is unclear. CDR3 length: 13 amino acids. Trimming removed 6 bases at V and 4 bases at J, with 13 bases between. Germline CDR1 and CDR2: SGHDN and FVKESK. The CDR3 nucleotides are TGTGCCAGCAGTCCTAATGATTGGTACGAGCAGTACTTC. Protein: CASSPNDWYEQYF.

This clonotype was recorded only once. In nucleotides, the CDR3 is TGTGCCAGCAGCCCACCGGGACTAGTTTCCGAGACCCAGTACTTC. The encoded protein is CASSPPGLVSETQYF. This sequence joins TRBV7-9 and TRBJ2-4, with TRBD2 matching over 8 bases. The J call could be wrong; TRBJ2-5 is a better fit for the DNA end. Germline V gene lookup returns CDR1 SEHNR and CDR2 FQNEAQ (reference sequence). The CDR3 sequence is 15 residues long.

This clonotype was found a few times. The CDR3 here is CASSLGAGGHWNEQFF. CDR3 nucleotide sequence: TGTGCCAGCAGCTTAGGAGCGGGGGGCCACTGGAATGAGCAGTTCTTC. V and J are TRBV7-2 and TRBJ2-1; 9 bases match TRBD2. The J segment lost 7 bases and the V segment lost 1 base, leaving 8 bases of the junction unmatched. From germline, CDR1 is SGHTA and CDR2 FQGNSA. The CDR3 runs 16 residues.

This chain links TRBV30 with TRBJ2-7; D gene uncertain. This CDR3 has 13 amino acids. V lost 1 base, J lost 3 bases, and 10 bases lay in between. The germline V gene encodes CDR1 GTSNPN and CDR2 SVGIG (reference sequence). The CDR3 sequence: CAWSGDSLYEQYF. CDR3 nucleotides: TGTGCCTGGAGTGGAGACTCGCTCTACGAGCAGTACTTC.

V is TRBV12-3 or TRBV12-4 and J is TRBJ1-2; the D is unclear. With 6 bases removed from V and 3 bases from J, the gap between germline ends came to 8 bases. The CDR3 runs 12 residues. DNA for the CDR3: TGTGCCAGCAGCTCCTCCTACTATGGCTACACCTTC. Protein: CASSSSYYGYTF.

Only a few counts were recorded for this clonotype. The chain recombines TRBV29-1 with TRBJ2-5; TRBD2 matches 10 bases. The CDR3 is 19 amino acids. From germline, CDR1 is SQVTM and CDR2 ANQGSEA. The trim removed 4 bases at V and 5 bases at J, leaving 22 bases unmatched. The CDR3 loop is CSVGSMSVAGGRVRETQYF. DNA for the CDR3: TGCAGCGTTGGGAGTATGTCGGTAGCGGGGGGAAGAGTAAGGGAGACCCAGTACTTC.

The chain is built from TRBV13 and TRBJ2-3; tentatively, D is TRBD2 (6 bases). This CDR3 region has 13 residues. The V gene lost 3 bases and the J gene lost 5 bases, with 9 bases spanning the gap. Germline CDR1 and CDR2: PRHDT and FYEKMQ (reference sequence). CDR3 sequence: CASSLTSKDTQYF. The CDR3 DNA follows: TGTGCCAGCAGCTTGACTAGTAAAGATACGCAGTATTTT.

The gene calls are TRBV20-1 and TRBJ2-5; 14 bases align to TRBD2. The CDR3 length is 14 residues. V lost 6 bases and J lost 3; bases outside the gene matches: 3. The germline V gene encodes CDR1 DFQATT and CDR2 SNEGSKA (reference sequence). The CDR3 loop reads CSAQTSGGEETQYF. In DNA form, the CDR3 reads TGCAGTGCCCAGACTAGCGGGGGGGAAGAGACCCAGTACTTC.

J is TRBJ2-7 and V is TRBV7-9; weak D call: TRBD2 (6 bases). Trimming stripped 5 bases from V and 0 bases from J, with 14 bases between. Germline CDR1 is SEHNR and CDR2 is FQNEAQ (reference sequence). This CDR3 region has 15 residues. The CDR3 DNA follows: TGTGCCAGCAGCAATCCACTGACTAGCTCCTACGAGCAGTACTTC. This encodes CASSNPLTSSYEQYF.